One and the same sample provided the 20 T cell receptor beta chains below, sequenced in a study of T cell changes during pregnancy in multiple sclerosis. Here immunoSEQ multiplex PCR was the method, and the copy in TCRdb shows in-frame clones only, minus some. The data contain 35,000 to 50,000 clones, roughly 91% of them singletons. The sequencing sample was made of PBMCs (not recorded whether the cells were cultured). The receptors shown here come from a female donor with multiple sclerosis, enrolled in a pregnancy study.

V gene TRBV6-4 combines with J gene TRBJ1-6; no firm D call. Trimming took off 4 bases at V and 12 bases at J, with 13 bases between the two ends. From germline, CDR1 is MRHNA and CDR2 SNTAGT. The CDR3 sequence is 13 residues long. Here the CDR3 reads CASSAAGKGPLHF. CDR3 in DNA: TGTGCCAGCAGTGCTGCAGGCAAGGGACCCCTCCACTTT.

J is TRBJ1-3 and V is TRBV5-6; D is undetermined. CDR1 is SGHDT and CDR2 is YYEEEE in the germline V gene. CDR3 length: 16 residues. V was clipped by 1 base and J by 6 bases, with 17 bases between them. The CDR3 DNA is TGTGCCAGCAGCTTGCGTCCAACGACGCTTGAAAACACCATATATTTT. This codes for CASSLRPTTLENTIYF.

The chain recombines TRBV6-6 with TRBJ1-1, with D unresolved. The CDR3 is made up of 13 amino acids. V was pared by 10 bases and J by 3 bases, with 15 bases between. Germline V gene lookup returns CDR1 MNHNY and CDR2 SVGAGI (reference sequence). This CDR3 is CATGIVRDTEAFF. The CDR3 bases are TGTGCCACCGGGATAGTACGTGACACTGAAGCTTTCTTT.

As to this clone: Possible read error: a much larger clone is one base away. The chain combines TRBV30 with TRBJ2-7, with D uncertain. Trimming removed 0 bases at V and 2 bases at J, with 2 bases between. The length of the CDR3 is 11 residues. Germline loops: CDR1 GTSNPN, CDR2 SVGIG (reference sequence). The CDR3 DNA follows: TGTGCCTGGAGTGTAACCTACGAGCAGTACTTC. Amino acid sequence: CAWSVTYEQYF.

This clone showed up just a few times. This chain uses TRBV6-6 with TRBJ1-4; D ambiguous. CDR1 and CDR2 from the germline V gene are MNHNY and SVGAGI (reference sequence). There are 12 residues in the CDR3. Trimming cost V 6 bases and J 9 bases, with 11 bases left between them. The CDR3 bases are TGTGCCAGCAGCCTACTGGGGAAAAAACTGTTTTTT. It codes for CASSLLGKKLFF.

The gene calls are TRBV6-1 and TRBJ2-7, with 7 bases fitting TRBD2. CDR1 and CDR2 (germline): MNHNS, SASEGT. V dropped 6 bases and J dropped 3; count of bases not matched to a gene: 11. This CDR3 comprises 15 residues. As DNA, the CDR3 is TGTGCCAGCAGAGGATCGCCGGGACTAATCTACGAGCAGTACTTC. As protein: CASRGSPGLIYEQYF.

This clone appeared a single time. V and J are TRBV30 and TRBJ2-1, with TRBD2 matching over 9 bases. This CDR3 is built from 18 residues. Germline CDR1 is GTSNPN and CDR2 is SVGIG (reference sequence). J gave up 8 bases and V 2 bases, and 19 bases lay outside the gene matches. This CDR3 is CAWSHNLSGGGGFDEQFF. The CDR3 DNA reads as TGTGCCTGGAGTCACAACCTCTCGGGCGGGGGGGGATTCGATGAGCAGTTCTTC.

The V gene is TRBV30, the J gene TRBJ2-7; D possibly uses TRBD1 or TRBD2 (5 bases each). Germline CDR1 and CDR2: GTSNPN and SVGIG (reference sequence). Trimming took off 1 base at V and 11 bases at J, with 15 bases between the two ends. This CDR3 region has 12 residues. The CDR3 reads CAWSGPGTAKYF. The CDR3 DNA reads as TGTGCCTGGAGTGGACCCGGGACGGCGAAGTACTTC. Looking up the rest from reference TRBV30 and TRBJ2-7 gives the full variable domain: SQTIHQWPATLVQPVGSPLSLECTVEGTSNPNLYWYRQAAGRGLQLLFYSVGIGQISSEVPQNLSASRPQDRQFILSSKKLLLSDSGFYLCAWSGPGTAKYFGPGTRLTVT.

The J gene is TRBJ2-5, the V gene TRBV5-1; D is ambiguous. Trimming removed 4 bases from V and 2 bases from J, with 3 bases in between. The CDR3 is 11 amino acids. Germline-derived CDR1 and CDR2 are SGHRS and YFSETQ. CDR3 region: CASSVQETQYF. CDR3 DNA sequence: TGCGCCAGCAGCGTTCAAGAGACCCAGTACTTC.

In DNA form, the CDR3 reads TGTGCCAGCAGCCCCTGGACTAGCGGGGGACCCCTCGCTGAGCAGTTCTTC. This encodes CASSPWTSGGPLAEQFF. This rearrangement joins TRBV11-1 to TRBJ2-1, with 13 bases lining up with TRBD2. The CDR3 covers 17 residues. Germline assignment: CDR1 SGHAT and CDR2 FQDESV (reference sequence). V trimming: 5 bases; J trimming: 9 bases; junction bases outside the gene matches: 13.

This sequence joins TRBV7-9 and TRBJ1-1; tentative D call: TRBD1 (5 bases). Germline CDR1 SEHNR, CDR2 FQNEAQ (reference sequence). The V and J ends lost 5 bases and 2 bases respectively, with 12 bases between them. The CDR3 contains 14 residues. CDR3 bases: TGTGCCAGCAGCCTCAGGGACGGTAACACTGAAGCTTTCTTT. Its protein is CASSLRDGNTEAFF.

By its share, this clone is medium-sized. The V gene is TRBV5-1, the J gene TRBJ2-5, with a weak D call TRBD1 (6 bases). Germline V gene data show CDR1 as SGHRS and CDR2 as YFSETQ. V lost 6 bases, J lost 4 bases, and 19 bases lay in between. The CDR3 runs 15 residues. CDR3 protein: CASMIRGFYGETQYF. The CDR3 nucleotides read TGCGCCAGCATGATCAGGGGTTTTTACGGAGAGACCCAGTACTTC.

CDR3 amino acids: CASRLSPGLAGADTQYF. In DNA, the CDR3 is TGTGCCAGCAGACTTTCCCCGGGACTAGCGGGAGCAGATACGCAGTATTTT. The chain links TRBV7-9 to TRBJ2-3; 14 bases agree with TRBD2. From germline, CDR1 is SEHNR and CDR2 FQNEAQ (reference sequence). The ends lost 6 bases at V and 4 bases at J; junction bases unmatched: 9. The CDR3 runs 17 residues. The entire variable domain, with the rest obtained from reference TRBV7-9 and TRBJ2-3, is as follows: DTGVSQNPRHKITKRGQNVTFRCDPISEHNRLYWYRQTLGQGPEFLTYFQNEAQLEKSRLLSDRFSAERPKGSFSTLEIQRTEQGDSAMYLCASRLSPGLAGADTQYFGPGTRLTVL.

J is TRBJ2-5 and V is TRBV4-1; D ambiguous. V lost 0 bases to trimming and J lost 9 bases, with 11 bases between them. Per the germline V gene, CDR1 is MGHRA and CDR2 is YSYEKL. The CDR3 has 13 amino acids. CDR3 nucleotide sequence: TGCGCCAGCAGCCAAGAGTCCCCTCGGGCCCAGTACTTC. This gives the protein CASSQESPRAQYF.

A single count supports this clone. CDR3 amino acids: CSVEVNRGFTEAFF. CDR3 nucleotides: TGCAGCGTTGAAGTGAACAGGGGGTTCACTGAAGCTTTCTTT. The rearrangement links TRBV29-1 to TRBJ1-1; 8 nucleotides align to TRBD1. This CDR3 has 14 amino acids. J lost 4 bases, V lost 1 base, and 5 bases had no gene match. CDR1 and CDR2 from the germline V gene are SQVTM and ANQGSEA.

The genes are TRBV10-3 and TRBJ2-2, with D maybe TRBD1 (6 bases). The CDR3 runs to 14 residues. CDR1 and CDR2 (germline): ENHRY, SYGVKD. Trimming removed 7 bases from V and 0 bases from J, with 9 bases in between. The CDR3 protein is CAINPGANTGELFF. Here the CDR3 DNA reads TGTGCCATCAATCCAGGGGCGAACACCGGGGAGCTGTTTTTT.

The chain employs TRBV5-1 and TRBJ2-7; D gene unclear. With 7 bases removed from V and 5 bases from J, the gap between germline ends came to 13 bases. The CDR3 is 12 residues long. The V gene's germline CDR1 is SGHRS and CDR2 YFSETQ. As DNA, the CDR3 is TGCGCCAGCCTAGGAGCCTCGAACGAGCAGTACTTC. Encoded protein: CASLGASNEQYF.

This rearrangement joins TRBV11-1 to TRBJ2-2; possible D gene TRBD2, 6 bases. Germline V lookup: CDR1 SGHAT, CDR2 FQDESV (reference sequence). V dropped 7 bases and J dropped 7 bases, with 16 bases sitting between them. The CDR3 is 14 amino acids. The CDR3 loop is CASTLQLANGELFF. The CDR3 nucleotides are TGTGCCAGCACCCTCCAACTAGCTAACGGGGAGCTGTTTTTT.

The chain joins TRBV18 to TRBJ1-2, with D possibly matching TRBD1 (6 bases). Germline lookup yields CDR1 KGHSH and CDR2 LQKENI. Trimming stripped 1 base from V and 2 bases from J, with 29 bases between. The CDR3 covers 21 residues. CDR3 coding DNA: TGTGCCAGCTCACCACGAAAGCCCTTTCAGCGGACGGGACAAATGAACTATGGCTACACCTTC. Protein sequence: CASSPRKPFQRTGQMNYGYTF.

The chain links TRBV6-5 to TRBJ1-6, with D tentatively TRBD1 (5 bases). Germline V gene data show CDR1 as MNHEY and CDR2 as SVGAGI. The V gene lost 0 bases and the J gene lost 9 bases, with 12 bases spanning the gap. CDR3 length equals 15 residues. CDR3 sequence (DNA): TGTGCCAGCAGTTACTCGTCCCAGGGTCTTTCACCCCTCCACTTT. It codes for CASSYSSQGLSPLHF.